This T cell receptor (beta chain) was documented in a study of T cell repertoires in cytomegalovirus infection. Study-wide findings and caveats: The ex vivo response was dominated by HLA-C-restricted CMV-specific TCR beta clonotypes.

The CDR3 contains 15 residues. V lost 3 bases and J 4 bases, leaving 13 bases between the germline ends. A single record per CDR3 protein comes from TCRdb applying MiXCR to the reads. Of about 740,000 distinct CDR3 sequences in the sample, approximately 34% are singletons; the top ten hold about 2.8%. Of note for this clonotype: Antigen unknown.

The clonotype originates from a human donor in good health (CMV status not recorded). Some clones in this sample may be carry-over from other donors' samples. V and J are TRBV12-3 or TRBV12-4 and TRBJ1-3; the D gene is possibly TRBD1 (6 bases). The sequencing sample was made of PBMCs. For the CDR3, the DNA is TGTGCCAGCAGTTTGGTCGGGGGCTTGGGAAACACCATATATTTT. It specifies CASSLVGGLGNTIYF.